A single sample is the source of the 30 T cell receptor beta chains below, sequenced in a study of OX40 agonist ivuxolimab in advanced cancers. Here immunoSEQ multiplex PCR was the method, and the copy in TCRdb shows in-frame clones only, minus some. The profile shows approximately 96,000 clones, roughly 88% of them singletons. Sequencing used CD4+ or CD8+ T cells sorted from blood, obtained in a trial of the OX40 agonist ivuxolimab. These receptors were taken from an adult with an advanced solid tumor such as melanoma, head and neck, liver or kidney cancer.

V is TRBV11-3 and J is TRBJ2-2; 16 nucleotides line up with TRBD2. The CDR3 is 18 residues long. Per the germline V gene, CDR1 is SGHNT and CDR2 is YENEEA. Trimming removed 5 bases from V and 5 bases from J; junction bases left unmatched: 8. The CDR3 reads CASSRGLAGGPLTGELFF. The CDR3, as DNA: TGTGCCAGCAGCCGGGGACTAGCGGGAGGGCCGTTGACCGGGGAGCTGTTTTTT.

The V and J genes are TRBV15 and TRBJ2-5; D ambiguous. Germline assignment: CDR1 LNHNV and CDR2 YYDKDF (reference sequence). This CDR3 region has 15 residues. V was cut by 0 bases and J by 2 bases, with 10 bases left in between. For the CDR3, the DNA is TGTGCCACCAGCAGAGATCCGGGTGCACAAGAGACCCAGTACTTC. Translating gives CATSRDPGAQETQYF.

This clone was picked up one time. The CDR3 DNA follows: TGCGCCAGCAGTGCTACAGGGTACCGAGGGGAGACCCAGTACTTC. It specifies CASSATGYRGETQYF. This sequence joins TRBV10-2 and TRBJ2-5; D is perhaps TRBD1 (6 bases). Germline V gene lookup returns CDR1 WSHSY and CDR2 SAAADI. With 4 bases removed from V and 5 bases from J, the gap between germline ends came to 17 bases. This CDR3 region has 15 residues.

The chain combines TRBV14 with TRBJ2-6; D is ambiguous. V was cut by 6 bases and J by 0 bases, with 6 bases left in between. The CDR3 loop spans 14 amino acids. Germline V CDR1 and CDR2: SGHDN, FVKESK. CDR3 amino acids: CASRARSGANVLTF. The CDR3 nucleotides read TGTGCCAGCAGGGCGCGCTCTGGGGCCAACGTCCTGACTTTC.

V usage is TRBV30 and J usage is TRBJ2-3; perhaps TRBD1 as D (5 bases). CDR3 length equals 14 residues. Trimming removed 0 bases from V and 1 base from J, with 8 bases in between. CDR1 GTSNPN and CDR2 SVGIG come from the germline V gene (reference sequence). CDR3 nucleotides: TGTGCCTGGAGTGTTTTAGGGGGCACAGATACGCAGTATTTT. It is translated as CAWSVLGGTDTQYF.

The chain employs TRBV5-1 and TRBJ2-2, with TRBD1 matching over 10 bases. V lost 0 bases, J lost 6 bases, and 2 bases stayed unmatched. Germline CDR1 reads SGHRS; CDR2 reads YFSETQ. The CDR3 is 15 amino acids. This CDR3 reads CASSLEGTGAGELFF. CDR3 nucleotides: TGCGCCAGCAGCTTGGAAGGGACAGGGGCCGGGGAGCTGTTTTTT.

This chain joins TRBV15 and TRBJ1-1; D may be TRBD1 (6 bases). The germline CDR1 and CDR2 sequences are LNHNV and YYDKDF (reference sequence). This CDR3 spans 14 amino acids. V was pared by 1 base and J by 6 bases, with 12 bases between. This CDR3 reads CATSRAGEGAEAFF. CDR3 coding DNA: TGTGCCACCAGCAGAGCGGGGGAGGGGGCTGAAGCTTTCTTT.

This chain uses TRBV5-1 with TRBJ2-3; 9 positions match TRBD1. V trimming: 3 bases; J trimming: 4 bases; junction bases outside the gene matches: 6. From germline, CDR1 is SGHRS and CDR2 YFSETQ. This CDR3 has 15 residues. CDR3 amino acids: CASSSTGGKADTQYF. The CDR3 bases are TGCGCCAGCAGCTCTACAGGGGGCAAAGCAGATACGCAGTATTTT. The variable domain in full, completed from reference TRBV5-1 and TRBJ2-3, reads KAGVTQTPRYLIKTRGQQVTLSCSPISGHRSVSWYQQTPGQGLQFLFEYFSETQRNKGNFPGRFSGRQFSNSRSEMNVSTLELGDSALYLCASSSTGGKADTQYFGPGTRLTVL.

This clone appeared once. V and J are TRBV11-3 and TRBJ2-3, with 8 bases matching TRBD1. The germline CDR1 and CDR2 sequences are SGHNT and YENEEA. The V and J ends lost 8 bases and 1 base, in that order; junction bases with no gene match: 5. This CDR3 is built from 14 residues. CDR3 in DNA: TGTGCCAGCGCAGGGGGCTTCGGCACAGATACGCAGTATTTT. Residues: CASAGGFGTDTQYF.

The chain combines TRBV7-3 with TRBJ1-1, with TRBD1 identical over 7 bases. CDR3 size: 15 residues. Germline CDR1 reads SGHTA; CDR2 reads FQGTGA. V shed 5 bases and J 4 bases; nucleotides not matched to a gene: 10. The CDR3 protein is CASSPGTVLGTEAFF. The CDR3 DNA reads as TGTGCCAGCAGCCCGGGGACAGTTCTTGGCACTGAAGCTTTCTTT.

The CDR3 here is CASSQDWTGGDYGYTF. DNA for the CDR3: TGTGCCAGCAGCCAAGATTGGACAGGGGGAGACTATGGCTACACCTTC. The chain combines TRBV4-2 with TRBJ1-2; 10 bases agree with TRBD1. The length of the CDR3 is 16 residues. The germline V gene has CDR1 LGHNA and CDR2 YNFKEQ. Trimming at V came to 0 bases and at J to 3 bases, leaving 4 bases not matched to a gene.

V is TRBV4-1 and J is TRBJ2-1, with 8 bases identical to TRBD2. V dropped 3 bases and J dropped 0; count of bases not matched to a gene: 7. This CDR3 comprises 17 residues. Per germline, CDR1 MGHRA and CDR2 YSYEKL. For the CDR3, the DNA is TGCGCCAGCAGCCAGGGGGGACTAGGGATCTCCTACAATGAGCAGTTCTTC. Its protein product is CASSQGGLGISYNEQFF.

The CDR3 loop reads CASSPAVPGETQYF. CDR3 sequence (DNA): TGTGCCAGCAGCCCGGCCGTACCCGGGGAGACCCAGTACTTC. The V and J genes are TRBV7-2 and TRBJ2-5, with D hard to call. V lost 5 bases and J lost 5, with 15 bases in between. CDR3 length: 14 amino acids. CDR1 and CDR2 (germline): SGHTA, FQGNSA.

The chain carries TRBV28 and TRBJ1-2, with a tentative D call TRBD1 (5 bases). The V gene lost 6 bases and the J gene lost 8 bases, with 25 bases spanning the gap. CDR1 and CDR2 (germline): MDHEN, SYDVKM. The CDR3 runs 16 residues. Written as DNA, the CDR3 is TGTGCCAGCAGCCCCCTGGGGGGACGGCGGACTACAGGCTACACCTTC. This encodes CASSPLGGRRTTGYTF.

CDR3 DNA sequence: TGCGCCAGCAGCCAAGATCAGGCTCCTGTCTACGAGCAGTACTTC. The encoded protein is CASSQDQAPVYEQYF. This sequence joins TRBV4-3 and TRBJ2-7; no reliable D call. V was clipped by 0 bases and J by 3 bases, with 12 bases between them. The CDR3 is made up of 15 amino acids. Germline V gene sequence: CDR1 LGHNA, CDR2 YSLEER.

The chain is built from TRBV29-1 and TRBJ2-5, with TRBD1 matching 11 bases. This CDR3 region has 15 residues. Germline V CDR1 and CDR2: SQVTM, ANQGSEA. J gave up 2 bases and V 6 bases, and 8 bases lay outside the gene matches. CDR3 in amino acids: CSVATGTGGQETQYF. CDR3 DNA sequence: TGCAGCGTCGCTACAGGGACAGGGGGGCAAGAGACCCAGTACTTC.

The V and J genes are TRBV19 and TRBJ2-7; 11 positions match TRBD2. The V gene end was trimmed by 7 bases and the J gene end by 4 bases; junction bases not matched to a gene: 6. CDR3 length equals 14 residues. Germline CDR1 reads LNHDA; CDR2 reads SQIVND (reference sequence). Written as DNA, the CDR3 is TGTGCCAGTACCTTGACTAGCGGGATTTACGAGCAGTACTTC. Protein: CASTLTSGIYEQYF.

CDR3 amino acids: CASTRRPTLSGSGELFF. The CDR3 DNA sequence: TGTGCCAGCACCCGACGACCCACCTTATCGGGGTCCGGGGAGCTGTTTTTT. The chain has TRBV11-2 and TRBJ2-2; D possibly corresponds to TRBD2 (5 bases). The germline gives CDR1 SGHAT, CDR2 FQNNGV. CDR3 length: 17 amino acids. Trimming pared 7 bases from V and 6 bases from J, leaving 24 bases between.

This clone was detected once. This chain connects TRBV6-1 to TRBJ2-5, with TRBD2 as a possible D gene (6 bases). The CDR3 covers 13 residues. Trimming stripped 2 bases from V and 10 bases from J, with 14 bases between. CDR1 and CDR2 from the germline V gene are MNHNS and SASEGT. The CDR3 is CASSETGETIQYF. The CDR3 bases are TGTGCCAGCAGTGAAACGGGGGAGACGATCCAGTACTTC.

The chain has TRBV7-9 and TRBJ2-5, with TRBD1 matching 9 bases. CDR1 is SEHNR, CDR2 FQNEAQ, per germline (reference sequence). J was trimmed by 5 bases and V by 2 bases; bases with no gene match: 9. This CDR3 has 16 residues. The CDR3 DNA reads as TGTGCCAGCAGCTTACCCCGACAGGGGGTAATCGAGACCCAGTACTTC. This codes for CASSLPRQGVIETQYF. Variable domain in full (rest from reference TRBV7-9 and TRBJ2-5): DTGVSQNPRHKITKRGQNVTFRCDPISEHNRLYWYRQTLGQGPEFLTYFQNEAQLEKSRLLSDRFSAERPKGSFSTLEIQRTEQGDSAMYLCASSLPRQGVIETQYFGPGTRLLVL.

This clone was detected only a few times. The V gene is TRBV2, the J gene TRBJ2-5; D perhaps matches TRBD1 (6 bases). Germline V gene lookup returns CDR1 SNHLY and CDR2 FYNNEI. V was shortened by 4 bases and J by 2 bases, with 26 bases between the two germline ends. The CDR3 loop spans 19 amino acids. Written as DNA, the CDR3 is TGTGCCAGCAGTGGAGGGGGAGCGACACGTGGCGGCGGTCAAGAGACCCAGTACTTC. Protein product: CASSGGGATRGGGQETQYF. The full variable domain, rest sourced from reference TRBV2 and TRBJ2-5, is EPEVTQTPSHQVTQMGQEVILRCVPISNHLYFYWYRQILGQKVEFLVSFYNNEISEKSEIFDDQFSVERPDGSNFTLKIRSTKLEDSAMYFCASSGGGATRGGGQETQYFGPGTRLLVL.

The rearrangement joins TRBV7-3 to TRBJ2-5, with TRBD2 matching 11 bases. The CDR3 length is 17 residues. Trimming took 5 bases from V and 2 from J; bases not matched to a gene: 10. Germline CDR1 SGHTA, CDR2 FQGTGA. The CDR3 protein is CASSPFGTSGSQETQYF. The CDR3 DNA reads TGTGCCAGCAGCCCATTCGGGACTAGCGGAAGTCAAGAGACCCAGTACTTC.

The genes are TRBV10-3 and TRBJ2-5; no reliable D call. This CDR3 comprises 12 residues. V lost 4 bases, J lost 0 bases, and 3 bases lay in between. The germline V gene has CDR1 ENHRY and CDR2 SYGVKD. The CDR3 DNA sequence: TGTGCCATCAGTGTGAACCAAGAGACCCAGTACTTC. This translates into CAISVNQETQYF.

The chain uses TRBV28 and TRBJ2-5, with 7 bases lining up with TRBD1. The J call may be in error: the DNA end matches TRBJ2-7 better. The germline V gene has CDR1 MDHEN and CDR2 SYDVKM. The CDR3 contains 15 residues. The CDR3 region is CASSLFGTGAYEQYF. The CDR3 DNA reads TGTGCCAGCAGTTTATTCGGCACAGGGGCCTACGAGCAGTACTTC.

This chain joins TRBV15 and TRBJ2-7; TRBD1 might be the D (5 bases). The V and J ends lost 0 bases and 3 bases respectively, with 12 bases between them. The CDR3 extends over 15 amino acids. Germline CDR1 LNHNV, CDR2 YYDKDF (reference sequence). The CDR3 protein is CATSRDKGHSYEQYF. CDR3 bases: TGTGCCACCAGCAGAGATAAGGGGCATAGCTACGAGCAGTACTTC. The full variable domain, its missing parts supplied by reference TRBV15 and TRBJ2-7, is DAMVIQNPRYQVTQFGKPVTLSCSQTLNHNVMYWYQQKSSQAPKLLFHYYDKDFNNEADTPDNFQSRRPNTSFCFLDIRSPGLGDTAMYLCATSRDKGHSYEQYFGPGTRLTVT.

For this clone: The sample contains more than one DNA sequence encoding this CDR3. This chain joins TRBV11-3 and TRBJ2-5; D not resolved. The V gene's germline CDR1 is SGHNT and CDR2 YENEEA. Trimming stripped 2 bases from V and 4 bases from J, with 5 bases between. This CDR3 is 12 amino acids long. CDR3 loop: CASSLIGETQYF. The DNA of the CDR3 is TGTGCCAGCAGCTTAATTGGAGAGACCCAGTACTTC.

Here the CDR3 reads CASGFGLAGFQETQYF. CDR3 DNA: TGTGCTAGTGGTTTCGGACTAGCGGGCTTTCAAGAGACCCAGTACTTC. The gene calls are TRBV12-5 and TRBJ2-5; 11 positions match TRBD2. Germline trimming cut 3 bases from V and 2 bases from J; bases unmatched to any gene: 5. The CDR3 consists of 16 residues. Per germline, CDR1 LGHNT and CDR2 FRNRAP.

This chain joins TRBV6-1 and TRBJ2-1; 7 bases fit TRBD2. This CDR3 is built from 19 residues. Losses at the gene ends were 3 bases for V and 0 bases for J; bases not matched to a gene: 14. Germline V gene data show CDR1 as MNHNS and CDR2 as SASEGT. The CDR3 DNA reads as TGTGCCAGCAGTGAGTGGGGGGGAGGGAGGGAGAGCTCCTACAATGAGCAGTTCTTC. Translating it yields CASSEWGGGRESSYNEQFF.

This clone appeared a few times. The V gene is TRBV11-3, the J gene TRBJ2-5, with 8 bases aligning to TRBD1. With 1 base clipped from V and 9 bases from J, the junction kept 13 bases outside the gene matches. Per germline, CDR1 SGHNT and CDR2 YENEEA. CDR3 size: 16 residues. The CDR3 sequence is CASSLVRLGQGSSQYF. CDR3 DNA sequence: TGTGCCAGCAGCTTAGTTCGACTTGGACAGGGTAGTTCCCAGTACTTC.

The chain couples TRBV5-4 to TRBJ1-1; TRBD1 might be the D (5 bases). CDR3 length: 14 residues. V lost 0 bases and J lost 2, with 8 bases in between. Germline CDR1 SGHNT, CDR2 YYREEE (reference sequence). In DNA form, the CDR3 reads TGTGCCAGCAGCTTGGGACAGTCTAACACTGAAGCTTTCTTT. Translation gives CASSLGQSNTEAFF.